The following is a T cell receptor beta chain sequence with its context. This record comes from a study of cytomegalovirus exposure and HLA in healthy donors. This CDR3 is built from 20 residues. The V and J ends lost 3 bases and 3 bases, in that order; junction bases with no gene match: 16. From germline, CDR1 is MDHEN and CDR2 SYDVKM. PCR primers comprised 60 Vbeta and 13 Jbeta primers. Sequencing used immunoSEQ multiplex PCR; TCRdb keeps in-frame clones, though not all of them. The table includes roughly 180,000 clones, 84% detected once. This chain connects TRBV28 to TRBJ1-4; 10 bases agree with TRBD1. This TCR was recovered from a boy between 10 and 17 years old in good health and CMV-seronegative. Sequences were obtained from PBMCs. CDR3 DNA sequence: TGTGCCAGCAGTTTTGCCTTAATTGATCGACAGGGGGCTGCTAATGAAAAACTGTTTTTT. This encodes CASSFALIDRQGAANEKLFF.